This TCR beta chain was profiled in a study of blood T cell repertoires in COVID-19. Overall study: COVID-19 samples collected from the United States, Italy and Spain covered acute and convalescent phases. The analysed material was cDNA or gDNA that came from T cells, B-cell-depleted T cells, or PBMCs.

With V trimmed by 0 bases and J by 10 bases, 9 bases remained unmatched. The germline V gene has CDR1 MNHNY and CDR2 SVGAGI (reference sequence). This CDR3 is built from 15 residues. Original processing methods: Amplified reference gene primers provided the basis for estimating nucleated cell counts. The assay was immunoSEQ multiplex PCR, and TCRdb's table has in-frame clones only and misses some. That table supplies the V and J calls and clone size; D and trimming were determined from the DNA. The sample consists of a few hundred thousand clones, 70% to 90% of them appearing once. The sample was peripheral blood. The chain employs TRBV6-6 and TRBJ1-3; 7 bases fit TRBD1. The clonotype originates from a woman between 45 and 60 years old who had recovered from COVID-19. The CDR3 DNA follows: TGTGCCAGCAGTTACTCCAGGGACAGAAGAGGAACCATATATTTT. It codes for CASSYSRDRRGTIYF.